This T cell receptor beta chain was recorded in a study of T cell responses to AZD1222 COVID-19 vaccine. Study information: Both about-4-week and about-12-week second-dose recipients were combined.

A note on this clone: Its target is not known.

Findings and limits, study-wide: Among AZD1222 vaccinees, only 5 to 7 were seropositive at baseline. Donor demographics were predominantly white British with a female majority; clonal diversity may be underestimated. Spike-specific TCR breadth and depth both grew after two AZD1222 doses.

The assay was immunoSEQ multiplex PCR, and TCRdb's table has in-frame clones only and misses some. The sample has roughly 80,000 clones; around 92% are singletons. V was shortened by 1 base and J by 2 bases, with 8 bases between the two germline ends. CDR3 length equals 14 residues. Germline loops: CDR1 SNHLY, CDR2 FYNNEI. This specimen consisted of peripheral blood, obtained on day 0 of AZD1222 vaccination. This receptor was obtained from an adult in good health. The chain recombines TRBV2 with TRBJ1-2; weak D call: TRBD1 (5 bases). The chain's CDR3 is CASSEVAGNYGYTF. The CDR3 DNA reads as TGTGCCAGCAGTGAAGTAGCAGGGAACTATGGCTACACCTTC. Complete variable domain (other parts from reference TRBV2 and TRBJ1-2): EPEVTQTPSHQVTQMGQEVILRCVPISNHLYFYWYRQILGQKVEFLVSFYNNEISEKSEIFDDQFSVERPDGSNFTLKIRSTKLEDSAMYFCASSEVAGNYGYTFGSGTRLTVV.